Listed below are T cell receptor beta chains from one sample, sequenced in a study of CD8+CD57+ T cells in acquired aplastic anemia. MiXCR was run by TCRdb on the reads, yielding one entry per CDR3 protein. The repertoire includes 200,000 or so distinct CDR3 sequences, roughly 64% of them detected once, and around 46% sits in the top ten. Sequencing used sorted CD4+, CD8+, or CD8+CD57+ T cells (not recorded which) from PBMCs. The receptors were sampled from a human donor with severe aplastic anemia or a healthy control (not recorded which). CDR3s include the opening cysteine and the closing phenylalanine or tryptophan. Fields, in order: V gene, J gene, clone size, D gene, CDR3 DNA, CDR3 protein. D genes are given only for firm matches. Clone size is not always given. Where it is, it says once, few, many or a class for expanded clones.

V: TRBV9
J: TRBJ2-1
size: NA
D: TRBD2
DNA: TGTGCCAGCAGCTTCCTAGCGGGGGTAAATGAGCAGTTCTTC
CDR3: CASSFLAGVNEQFF

V: TRBV9
J: TRBJ2-5
size: NA
D: TRBD1
DNA: TGTGCCAGCAGCGTAGAAGGGACAGCCTCCTACGAGACCCAGTACTTC
CDR3: CASSVEGTASYETQYF

V: TRBV2
J: TRBJ2-7
size: NA
D: NA
DNA: TGTGCCAGCAGTGAACAGTCGCCCAGCTCCTACGAGCAGTACTTC
CDR3: CASSEQSPSSYEQYF

V: TRBV7-9
J: TRBJ2-3
size: NA
D: NA
DNA: TGTGCCAGCAGCTTCCGCGGGCGGAACACAGATACGCAGTATTTT
CDR3: CASSFRGRNTDTQYF

V: TRBV7-3
J: TRBJ2-2
size: NA
D: NA
DNA: TGTGCCAGCAGCTTCTTGGCTAGGGGGCGGGGCACCGGGGAGCTGTTTTTT
CDR3: CASSFLARGRGTGELFF

V: TRBV10-3
J: TRBJ1-5
size: NA
D: NA
DNA: TGTGCCATCAGCAGGGGCCTCAATCAGCCCCAGCATTTT
CDR3: CAISRGLNQPQHF

V: TRBV29-1
J: TRBJ1-1
size: NA
D: NA
DNA: TGCAGCGTTGAAGGCGGAATAGGGGCTTTCTTT
CDR3: CSVEGGIGAFF

V: TRBV7-9
J: TRBJ1-6
size: NA
D: TRBD1
DNA: TGTGCCAGCAGCGGAGGGACAGCGAGCTCCTATAATTCACCCCTCCACTTT
CDR3: CASSGGTASSYNSPLHF

V: TRBV6-1
J: TRBJ1-2
size: NA
D: NA
DNA: TGTGCCAGCAGCGACACAGGGAGCTTGAACTATGGCTACACCTTC
CDR3: CASSDTGSLNYGYTF

V: TRBV20-1
J: TRBJ2-5
size: NA
D: NA
DNA: TGCAGTGCCGATTTTACCGGGACCCCGAGGACCCAGTACTTC
CDR3: CSADFTGTPRTQYF

V: TRBV24-1
J: TRBJ1-2
size: NA
D: TRBD1
DNA: TGTGCCACCAGTGATTCAGGGGGGAATTACTATGGCTACACCTTC
CDR3: CATSDSGGNYYGYTF

V: TRBV7-9
J: TRBJ2-3
size: NA
D: NA
DNA: TGTGCCAGCAGCGCCGGGTCAGATACGCAGTATTTT
CDR3: CASSAGSDTQYF

V: TRBV7-9
J: TRBJ2-7
size: NA
D: NA
DNA: TGTGCCAGCAGTTTATTCGGCGGCTACGAGCAGTACTTC
CDR3: CASSLFGGYEQYF

V: TRBV24-1
J: TRBJ2-3
size: NA
D: NA
DNA: TGTGCCACCAGTGATGGAGGAACAGATACGCAGTATTTT
CDR3: CATSDGGTDTQYF

V: TRBV7-2
J: TRBJ2-3
size: NA
D: NA
DNA: TGTGCCAGCAGCTTAAGATCGGGTGGGGATACGCAGTATTTT
CDR3: CASSLRSGGDTQYF

V: TRBV2
J: TRBJ1-1
size: NA
D: NA
DNA: TGTGCCAGCAGGGGACGCCTGGGAGGGGACACTGAAGCTTTCTTT
CDR3: CASRGRLGGDTEAFF

V: TRBV15
J: TRBJ2-7
size: NA
D: NA
DNA: TGTGCCACCAGCAGAGACAGGGTGGACGAGCAGTACTTC
CDR3: CATSRDRVDEQYF

V: TRBV24-1
J: TRBJ1-3
size: NA
D: NA
DNA: TGTGCCACCAGTCCCCACAGTCCTGGAAACACCATATATTTT
CDR3: CATSPHSPGNTIYF

V: TRBV14
J: TRBJ2-7
size: NA
D: TRBD2
DNA: TGTGCCAGCAGCCCTTGGGGGGGTGCCTCCTACGAGCAGTACTTC
CDR3: CASSPWGGASYEQYF

V: TRBV28
J: TRBJ1-2
size: NA
D: NA
DNA: TGTGCCATACAGGGAGCAAACTATGGCTACACCTTC
CDR3: CAIQGANYGYTF

V: TRBV10-2
J: TRBJ1-6
size: NA
D: NA
DNA: TGCGCCAGCAGTGGGGCTCTGAATTCACCCCTCCACTTT
CDR3: CASSGALNSPLHF

V: TRBV14
J: TRBJ1-2
size: NA
D: NA
DNA: TGTGCCAGCAGCCAAGGGCGCAACTATGGCTACACCTTC
CDR3: CASSQGRNYGYTF

V: TRBV2
J: TRBJ2-7
size: NA
D: TRBD1
DNA: TGTGCCAGCAGCACAAACAGGGGTTGGGACGAGCAGTACTTC
CDR3: CASSTNRGWDEQYF

V: TRBV7-6
J: TRBJ2-7
size: NA
D: TRBD1
DNA: TGTGCCAGCAGCTTAGGCTCCCAGGGGGCCTACGAGCAGTACTTC
CDR3: CASSLGSQGAYEQYF

V: TRBV24-1
J: TRBJ2-1
size: NA
D: NA
DNA: TGTGCCACCAGTGATTACAATGAGCAGTTCTTC
CDR3: CATSDYNEQFF

V: TRBV19
J: TRBJ2-2
size: NA
D: NA
DNA: TGTGCCAGTAGTCCCTTATATAGGCCAGGGCATGGCGGGGAGCTGTTTTTT
CDR3: CASSPLYRPGHGGELFF

V: TRBV27
J: TRBJ2-5
size: NA
D: TRBD2
DNA: TGTGCCAGCAGTTTAAGCGGGGGGGCCGTCGAGACCCAGTACTTC
CDR3: CASSLSGGAVETQYF

V: TRBV19
J: TRBJ2-7
size: many
D: TRBD1
DNA: TGTGCCAGTAGCCTCGGACAGGGCCTCTCCTACGAGCAGTACTTC
CDR3: CASSLGQGLSYEQYF

V: TRBV20-1
J: TRBJ1-5
size: few
D: TRBD1
DNA: TGCAGTGCTAGTGCCGGTGGACAGGGCGCAAATCAGCCCCAGCATTTT
CDR3: CSASAGGQGANQPQHF